The 8 T cell receptor beta chains below come from one sample, sequenced in a study of CD8 T cells in Susac syndrome. An input of roughly 0.45 to 1 ug of RNA was subjected to reverse transcription using random hexamers. From the immunoSEQ multiplex PCR reads, TCRdb called clonotypes with MiXCR, one entry per CDR3 protein. The sample lists about 300,000 distinct CDR3 sequences; approximately 91% were seen once. The sequencing sample was made of CD8+ T cells from PBMCs. Source of these receptors: a human donor with multiple sclerosis.

The rearrangement uses TRBV28 and TRBJ1-5, with unresolved D. The CDR3 is made up of 15 amino acids. Germline V gives CDR1 MDHEN, CDR2 SYDVKM. The V end lost 10 bases, the J end lost 2 bases, and 18 bases lay between the germline ends. CDR3 bases: TGTGCCACGACCCCACGGGTCGGGGGCAATCAGCCCCAGCATTTT. It specifies CATTPRVGGNQPQHF.

The rearrangement uses TRBV5-4 and TRBJ2-7, with a weak D call TRBD2 (6 bases). Trimming cost V 0 bases and J 7 bases, with 17 bases left between them. CDR3 size: 15 residues. Looked up from germline, CDR1 is SGHNT and CDR2 is YYREEE (reference sequence). Here the CDR3 DNA reads TGTGCCAGCAGCTTGGGGCGGGGCCCGGCAGGGGAGCAGTACTTC. The encoded protein is CASSLGRGPAGEQYF.

The chain has TRBV9 and TRBJ2-7, with D possibly matching TRBD1 (6 bases). The CDR3 spans 15 residues. Germline V gene data show CDR1 as SGDLS and CDR2 as YYNGEE. V gave up 0 bases and J gave up 3 bases, with 13 bases separating them. DNA for the CDR3: TGTGCCAGCAGCGTAGCTGGGGGCTGGTACTACGAGCAGTACTTC. It translates to CASSVAGGWYYEQYF.

This clonotype was picked up one time. The CDR3 here is CAWSAGVTDTQYF. The CDR3 DNA follows: TGTGCCTGGAGTGCGGGAGTTACAGATACGCAGTATTTT. The chain combines TRBV30 with TRBJ2-3; the D gene is possibly TRBD2 (6 bases). The germline V and J ends were trimmed by 1 base and 3 bases, with 8 bases remaining between them. Germline V gene data show CDR1 as GTSNPN and CDR2 as SVGIG (reference sequence). The CDR3 has 13 amino acids.

J is TRBJ2-1 and V is TRBV3-1; no firm D call. CDR3 length equals 14 residues. The V and J ends lost 2 bases and 9 bases respectively, with 14 bases between them. CDR1 is LGHDT, CDR2 YNNKEL, per germline (reference sequence). The CDR3 DNA is TGTGCCAGCAGCCAATCACTCCTCGCGGTTGAGCAGTTCTTC. This translates into CASSQSLLAVEQFF.

The V gene is TRBV4-3, the J gene TRBJ2-5; 7 bases are shared with TRBD1. CDR1 is LGHNA, CDR2 YSLEER, per germline. The trim removed 4 bases at V and 4 bases at J, leaving 9 bases unmatched. The CDR3 runs to 15 residues. The CDR3 nucleotides read TGCGCCAGCAGCCTTTACAGGGGTTCAGTAGAGACCCAGTACTTC. Translated: CASSLYRGSVETQYF.

V and J are TRBV12-3 or TRBV12-4 and TRBJ2-1; D is undetermined. With 6 bases removed from V and 3 bases from J, the gap between germline ends came to 12 bases. The CDR3 is 14 amino acids. In DNA form, the CDR3 reads TGTGCCAGCAGCTCCACAGCCCGCTACAATGAGCAGTTCTTC. Residues: CASSSTARYNEQFF.

This clonotype was seen once. The V gene is TRBV19, the J gene TRBJ1-2; D not resolved. Germline CDR1 is LNHDA and CDR2 is SQIVND (reference sequence). CDR3 length equals 13 residues. The V gene lost 6 bases and the J gene lost 8 bases, with 16 bases spanning the gap. The CDR3 loop is CASRTPPTSGYTF. CDR3 sequence (DNA): TGTGCCAGTAGGACACCCCCGACGTCCGGCTACACCTTC.